This T cell receptor beta chain is drawn from a study of blood T cell repertoires in COVID-19 (TCRdb year 2020). Concerning the study at large: Collaborator samples came from the United States, Italy and Spain and covered acute and convalescent phases of COVID-19. The material from the prospective study consisted of cDNA or gDNA derived from T cells, B-cell-depleted T cells, or PBMCs. Deeply sampled blood TCRbeta repertoires from subjects exposed to, actively infected with, or recovered from COVID-19 were included in the dataset. The repertoires were released in a freely available public database meant as a resource for research on the immune response to SARS-CoV-2. The samples were drawn from two sources: the first 160 participants of the ongoing ImmuneRACE study, and over 1,000 subjects contributed by 6 global collaborators. Nearly every sample came with metadata listing a de-identified subject ID, COVID-19 status, age in years and sex. Where available, HLA class I and class II types were obtained from metadata supplied by the sample provider rather than from assay-based typing. The paper's findings and limits, for the study overall: The quantity of clinical and demographic metadata differed by source and by participant and was supplied without curation.

Details on this clone: This receptor's antigen is unknown. Per-base quality was not reported, and no clone a single base away is much larger than it.

TCRbeta CDR3 regions were amplified from genomic DNA by means of the immunoSEQ Assay, a bias-controlled multiplex PCR. The study's processing was this. Nucleated cell counts per sample were estimated from amplification of reference gene primers within the assay. Sequence reads were collapsed and filtered to measure the absolute abundance of every unique TCRbeta CDR3 rearrangement. For each sample, productive Simpson clonality was calculated as the square root of Simpson's diversity index over productive rearrangements. Imported from immuneACCESS, the table was reduced by TCRdb to in-frame sequences with V and J called. These copies leave out some clones; in studies compared against another copy, an unresolved V gene accounts for under half, and the cause of the remainder is not known. The DNA was the basis for D and trimming; V, J and clone size are from that table. Recorded for this sample are 25,000 or so clones; 88% of them occurred a single time. The biggest ten clones account for roughly 20% of the sample.

The collaborating institutions used their own protocols to collect whole blood in K2EDTA tubes. For TCRbeta analysis, collaborator samples were shipped as frozen whole blood, as isolated PBMCs, or as DNA extracted from either sample type. The germline V gene (reference sequence) specifies LGHDT as CDR1 and YNNKEL as CDR2. The CDR3 spans 15 residues, from the cysteine through the phenylalanine. Just the 45-base CDR3 DNA is kept, in frame starting at base 1. Trimming leaves V shorter by 6 bases and J shorter by 0 bases, with the junction holding 4 bases beyond the gene matches. The chain is made from TRBV3-1 (or the pseudogene TRBV3-2) and TRBJ2-7, and TRBD2 aligns with 11 junction nucleotides. This TCR derives from a man aged 70 or older in a cohort sampled during active COVID-19. Sequencing was done on a sample of peripheral blood. The CDR3 in this case is CASRLAGGPSYEQYF. The nucleotide sequence reads as follows: TGTGCCAGCAGGTTAGCGGGAGGGCCCTCCTACGAGCAGTACTTC.